This T cell receptor beta chain was recovered during a study of T cell responses to AZD1222 COVID-19 vaccine. Clones were sequenced by immunoSEQ multiplex PCR, and TCRdb holds only the in-frame ones, with some missing. The sample contains some 200,000 clones, roughly 91% of which appear only once. CDR1 and CDR2 (germline): MDHEN, SYDVKM. The CDR3 is 15 amino acids. V lost 3 bases, J lost 3 bases, and 12 bases lay in between. The V call is TRBV28, the J call TRBJ2-1, with D possibly matching TRBD2 (6 bases). The input for sequencing was peripheral blood, taken 28 days after the second AZD1222 dose. This receptor was identified in an adult who received the AZD1222 COVID-19 vaccine. The DNA for the CDR3 is TGTGCCAGCAGTTTTGGTGGGAGGCGCTACAATGAGCAGTTCTTC. The encoded protein is CASSFGGRRYNEQFF.